The present entry profiles one T cell receptor beta chain with its context. As yet, its antigen is unknown. The sample originates from a study of T cell responses to AZD1222 COVID-19 vaccine. Study-level points and caveats: Baseline testing showed seropositivity in only a handful of AZD1222 recipients. Close to half of spike-specific TCRs reportedly recognize unmutated variant regions. Vaccine-related CD4 TCRs covered spike, predominating at 160-218 and 743-854.

Clones were read by immunoSEQ multiplex PCR, and TCRdb kept only the in-frame ones, dropping some. The sample yields tens of thousands of clones, roughly 87% seen once. Germline CDR1 is SNHLY and CDR2 is FYNNEI. The CDR3 contains 10 residues. After removal of 6 bases from V and 12 bases from J, the junction contained 5 bases not matched to a gene. The clonotype comes from an adult in good health. The chain carries TRBV2 and TRBJ2-7, with 7 positions matching TRBD1. The material sequenced was peripheral blood, taken on day 0 of AZD1222 vaccination. This CDR3 reads CASRRDRMYF. In DNA form, the CDR3 reads TGTGCCAGCAGAAGGGACAGAATGTACTTC.